Included here is one TCR beta chain sequence, with context. Its antigen is still unknown. The CDR3 extends over 18 amino acids. Germline loops: CDR1 SEHNR, CDR2 FQNEAQ (reference sequence). V lost 1 base, J lost 0 bases, and 13 bases lay in between. The data originate from a study of cytomegalovirus exposure and HLA in healthy donors. Primers for the PCR totalled 60 Vbeta and 13 Jbeta. Sequenced by immunoSEQ multiplex PCR; TCRdb stores in-frame clones only, minus some. The sample consists of about 160,000 clones, roughly 80% of them appearing once. Nominally healthy donors provided the samples, though records likely missed some immune exposures. Study results and caveats: A missense DCLRE1C variant was associated with V- and J-gene trimming of TCR beta chains in a later analysis, and an independent cohort replicated the association. DRB1 showed the most TCR associations and HLA-C the fewest in a later analysis, as rates varied by HLA locus. Sequencing depth roughly uniform across donors was assumed in presence/absence analyses.

Source material: PBMCs. This sequence originates from a man aged 35 to 55 in good health and CMV-seronegative. This chain uses TRBV7-9 with TRBJ2-6; D is unresolved. The CDR3 DNA follows: TGTGCCAGCAGCTTAGGGGTCCAACAGCTCTCTGGGGCCAACGTCCTGACTTTC. Translated: CASSLGVQQLSGANVLTF.